This entry lists 21 T cell receptor beta chains sequenced from one sample in a study of blood T cell repertoires in COVID-19. The repertoire was sequenced with immunoSEQ multiplex PCR; TCRdb's copy has only in-frame clones and lacks some. The sample yields roughly 140,000 clones, approximately 80% seen once. The sequenced sample consisted of peripheral blood. The receptors come from a man aged 60 to 69 with acute or convalescent COVID-19.

The chain combines TRBV6-5 with TRBJ1-5; 7 nucleotides agree with TRBD1. The germline V gene encodes CDR1 MNHEY and CDR2 SVGAGI. The CDR3 has 14 residues. The junction had 5 bases not matched to a gene; V was cut back by 6 bases and J by 3 bases. CDR3 coding DNA: TGTGCCAGCAGCTCGGGACAGTTCAATCAGCCCCAGCATTTT. Its protein product is CASSSGQFNQPQHF.

The V and J genes are TRBV18 and TRBJ2-3, with D possibly TRBD1 on 6 matching bases. CDR3 length equals 13 residues. The V gene lost 6 bases and the J gene lost 4 bases, with 11 bases spanning the gap. The germline gives CDR1 KGHSH, CDR2 LQKENI. This chain's CDR3 is CASSRYRADTQYF. In nucleotides, the CDR3 is TGTGCCAGCTCGCGGTACAGGGCAGATACGCAGTATTTT.

The gene calls are TRBV11-1 and TRBJ2-5, with 8 nucleotides matching TRBD1. The germline V gene encodes CDR1 SGHAT and CDR2 FQDESV (reference sequence). The CDR3 runs 14 residues. The J segment lost 5 bases and the V segment lost 0 bases, leaving 2 bases of the junction unmatched. The CDR3 here is CASSLAQGVETQYF. The CDR3 DNA sequence: TGTGCCAGCAGCTTAGCACAGGGGGTCGAGACCCAGTACTTC.

The chain employs TRBV6-5 and TRBJ1-5; 10 bases align to TRBD1. Germline-derived CDR1 and CDR2 are MNHEY and SVGAGI. CDR3 length: 15 residues. The junction had 10 bases not matched to a gene; V was cut back by 7 bases and J by 7 bases. In DNA form, the CDR3 reads TGTGCCAGCAAACGAGACAGGGGGCAAGGACAGCCCCAGCATTTT. This codes for CASKRDRGQGQPQHF.

This clone was observed a single time. The rearrangement uses TRBV29-1 and TRBJ2-3, with D maybe TRBD1 (6 bases). V lost 8 bases and J 1 base, leaving 22 bases between the germline ends. This CDR3 is 16 amino acids long. In germline, CDR1 is SQVTM, CDR2 ANQGSEA. DNA for the CDR3: TGCAGCTCCTCCCCCTTTGGCCAGGGGCGCACAGATACGCAGTATTTT. Encoded protein: CSSSPFGQGRTDTQYF.

This clone came up a few times. The chain employs TRBV3-1 (or the pseudogene TRBV3-2) and TRBJ2-1; possible D gene TRBD1, 6 bases. CDR1 LGHDT and CDR2 YNNKEL come from the germline V gene (reference sequence). With 3 bases removed from V and 2 bases from J, the gap between germline ends came to 8 bases. This CDR3 contains 14 residues. This chain's CDR3 is CASSQGAAYNEQFF. CDR3 bases: TGTGCCAGCAGCCAGGGGGCCGCCTACAATGAGCAGTTCTTC.

This clone was found a few times. The chain has TRBV5-4 and TRBJ2-7, with 7 nucleotides matching TRBD2. This CDR3 comprises 15 residues. The germline CDR1 and CDR2 sequences are SGHNT and YYREEE (reference sequence). The J segment lost 2 bases and the V segment lost 4 bases, leaving 9 bases of the junction unmatched. CDR3 residues: CASSGGTTSAYEQYF. The CDR3 region has the DNA TGTGCCAGCAGCGGCGGGACTACATCGGCCTACGAGCAGTACTTC.

This rearrangement joins TRBV4-2 to TRBJ2-3, with 8 bases fitting TRBD1. The CDR3 runs 17 residues. V lost 1 base to trimming and J lost 3 bases; unmatched junction nucleotides: 9. The germline V gene has CDR1 LGHNA and CDR2 YNFKEQ. Written as DNA, the CDR3 is TGTGCCAGCAGCCAAGTCATTAGGACAGGGTTGACAGATACGCAGTATTTT. Translated, it gives CASSQVIRTGLTDTQYF.

In its sample, this clone was seen a few times. The genes are TRBV28 and TRBJ1-2; TRBD1 is a possible D gene (5 bases). This CDR3 has 15 amino acids. V dropped 5 bases and J dropped 6 bases, with 19 bases sitting between them. In germline, CDR1 is MDHEN, CDR2 SYDVKM. In DNA, the CDR3 is TGTGCCAGCAGTGGGCCTGGCCCGGGGGAGGATGGCTACACCTTC. Translation: CASSGPGPGEDGYTF.

The rearrangement joins TRBV10-3 to TRBJ2-2; 10 bases match TRBD2. Trimming cost V 4 bases and J 7 bases; bases outside gene matches: 12. This CDR3 has 17 amino acids. The germline gives CDR1 ENHRY, CDR2 SYGVKD. The CDR3 sequence: CAISGTSGASSIGELFF. Here the CDR3 DNA reads TGTGCCATCAGTGGGACTAGCGGAGCCAGTAGTATCGGGGAGCTGTTTTTT.

This chain joins TRBV3-1 (or the pseudogene TRBV3-2) and TRBJ1-5; 7 nucleotides align to TRBD1. Trimming cost V 0 bases and J 4 bases; bases outside gene matches: 6. Germline V gene sequence: CDR1 LGHDT, CDR2 YNNKEL (reference sequence). This CDR3 is 16 amino acids long. CDR3 loop: CASSQDRGQPNQPQHF. The CDR3 DNA reads as TGTGCCAGCAGCCAAGATCGGGGACAGCCTAATCAGCCCCAGCATTTT.

This clone was observed a handful of times. The V and J genes are TRBV7-9 and TRBJ1-2; TRBD1 matches 8 bases. The CDR3 has 16 amino acids. After removal of 2 bases from V and 8 bases from J, the junction contained 13 bases not matched to a gene. Germline assignment: CDR1 SEHNR and CDR2 FQNEAQ (reference sequence). CDR3 nucleotides: TGTGCCAGCAGCTTACGAACTGGCAGGGGGCTTAGGGGCTACACCTTC. This gives the protein CASSLRTGRGLRGYTF.

This sequence joins TRBV12-3 or TRBV12-4 and TRBJ1-2; 7 positions agree with TRBD1. V shed 5 bases and J 6 bases; nucleotides not matched to a gene: 6. CDR3 size: 13 residues. Written as DNA, the CDR3 is TGTGCCAGCAGTAAGACAGGGAACCATGGCTACACCTTC. Protein: CASSKTGNHGYTF.

This sequence joins TRBV6-5 and TRBJ2-3, with 10 bases aligning to TRBD1. This CDR3 has 15 residues. V shed 6 bases and J 7 bases; nucleotides not matched to a gene: 10. Germline V gene lookup returns CDR1 MNHEY and CDR2 SVGAGI. The CDR3: CASSLNRQGANTQYF. The CDR3 DNA reads TGTGCCAGCAGCCTAAACCGACAGGGGGCAAATACGCAGTATTTT.

The chain recombines TRBV21-1 with TRBJ2-7; TRBD2 is the table's D call, not checked against the DNA. TRBV21-1 is a listed pseudogene. There are 15 residues in the CDR3. Written as DNA, the CDR3 is TGTGCCAGCAGCCCCGCCCCGGGAAAAGGGCGCGAGCAGTACTTC. Protein product: CASSPAPGKGREQYF.

This clone came up a few times. The V call is TRBV5-1, the J call TRBJ2-1, with 10 bases identical to TRBD1. Germline lookup yields CDR1 SGHRS and CDR2 YFSETQ. The CDR3 is made up of 15 amino acids. V trimming: 3 bases; J trimming: 9 bases; junction bases outside the gene matches: 9. The CDR3 sequence: CASSSGQGTGSEQFF. The CDR3 DNA reads as TGCGCCAGCAGCTCGGGACAGGGGACAGGAAGTGAGCAGTTCTTC.

This clone was recorded only once. J is TRBJ1-2 and V is TRBV19; perhaps TRBD1 as D (5 bases). The germline V and J ends were trimmed by 8 bases and 5 bases, with 15 bases remaining between them. CDR1 and CDR2 (germline): LNHDA, SQIVND (reference sequence). This CDR3 has 13 amino acids. CDR3 sequence: CASRRDLLYGYTF. DNA of the CDR3: TGTGCCAGTCGCCGGGACTTATTATATGGCTACACCTTC.

The V gene is TRBV7-9, the J gene TRBJ2-7; 11 nucleotides align to TRBD2. CDR3 size: 17 residues. Germline CDR1 SEHNR, CDR2 FQNEAQ (reference sequence). V lost 7 bases and J lost 0; bases outside the gene matches: 11. CDR3 protein: CASMPRIGTSGSYEQYF. In DNA form, the CDR3 reads TGTGCCAGCATGCCCCGCATAGGGACTAGCGGCTCCTACGAGCAGTACTTC.

This chain joins TRBV28 and TRBJ1-2, with a tentative D call TRBD1 (5 bases). The CDR3 length is 16 residues. Deletions cut 4 bases from V and 2 bases from J, with 17 bases between. CDR1 is MDHEN, CDR2 SYDVKM, per germline. CDR3 coding DNA: TGTGCCAGCAGTTCCGCGGGGGGAAGTGCGAACTATGGCTACACCTTC. Translated, it gives CASSSAGGSANYGYTF.

This sequence joins TRBV25-1 and TRBJ2-3; TRBD2 matches at 10 bases. Trimming at V came to 8 bases and at J to 1 base, leaving 3 bases not matched to a gene. The CDR3 is made up of 14 amino acids. The germline gives CDR1 MGHDK, CDR2 SYGVNS. CDR3 coding DNA: TGTGCCAGCTCCGGGACTAGCGGCACAGATACGCAGTATTTT. It yields the protein CASSGTSGTDTQYF. Full variable domain (missing parts from reference TRBV25-1 and TRBJ2-3): EADIYQTPRYLVIGTGKKITLECSQTMGHDKMYWYQQDPGMELHLIHYSYGVNSTEKGDLSSESTVSRIRTEHFPLTLESARPSHTSQYLCASSGTSGTDTQYFGPGTRLTVL.

V and J are TRBV7-9 and TRBJ1-2; 8 bases are shared with TRBD1. This CDR3 has 13 residues. Germline CDR1 is SEHNR and CDR2 is FQNEAQ (reference sequence). The trim removed 8 bases at V and 6 bases at J, leaving 8 bases unmatched. CDR3 amino acids: CASSDRVIDGYTF. CDR3 sequence (DNA): TGTGCCAGCTCGGACAGGGTGATCGATGGCTACACCTTC.